The 10 T cell receptor delta chains reported below all come from one sample, sequenced in a study of gamma delta lymphoproliferative disorders and STAT genes. The receptor sequences were amplified from genomic DNA of peripheral blood mononuclear cells. TCRdb applied CATT to the multiplex PCR reads for clone calling. The table lists 1,500 to 2,000 delta-chain clones, approximately 2.5% of them singletons. Material: blood. Every receptor here comes from a human donor in good health.

This clone was observed a handful of times. Other nucleotide sequences from this sample produce the same CDR3. The chain has TRDV2 and TRDJ1; tentative D call: TRDD3 (5 bases). Germline assignment: CDR1 GEAIGNYY and CDR2 EKD. V was pared by 7 bases and J by 0 bases, with 26 bases between. The CDR3 loop spans 18 amino acids. In DNA, the CDR3 is TGTGCCTGCGACGCTCTACTAGGGGACAACCGGTACACCGATAAACTCATCTTT. Translating gives CACDALLGDNRYTDKLIF.

By sample fraction, this clone is large. Other nucleotide sequences in the sample specify the same CDR3. The gene calls are TRDV1 and TRDJ1; TRDD3 agrees at 7 bases. V was clipped by 1 base and J by 0 bases; unmatched bases: 23. CDR3 size: 22 residues. Germline assignment: CDR1 TSWWSYY and CDR2 QGS. The CDR3 reads CALGEHPSGAWWGNNYTDKLIF. The CDR3 coding sequence is TGTGCTCTTGGGGAACATCCGTCCGGTGCCTGGTGGGGGAATAACTACACCGATAAACTCATCTTT.

This clone has just a few counts. One base separates it from a far larger clone, so it is likely a read error. This sample includes further DNA sequences coding for the same CDR3. J is TRDJ1 and V is TRDV1, with a weak D call TRDD2 (5 bases). V was trimmed by 3 bases and J by 1 base, leaving 9 bases between them. Germline lookup yields CDR1 TSWWSYY and CDR2 QGS. The CDR3 runs 14 residues. The CDR3 region is CALGDLLPTDKLIF. The CDR3 coding sequence is TGTGCTCTTGGGGATCTACTTCCCACCGATAAACTCATCTTT.

This clone has more than one count but fewer than ten. A read error is the likely source, as a far larger clone sits one nucleotide away. Other DNA variants within this sample encode the same CDR3. The chain combines TRDV2 with TRDJ1, with TRDD3 matching over 12 bases. Germline V CDR1 and CDR2: GEAIGNYY, EKD. This CDR3 spans 15 amino acids. The CDR3 sequence: CACDTLGDTRDKLIF. The CDR3 DNA reads as TGTGCCTGTGACACTCTGGGGGATACGCGGGATAAACTCATTTTT.

In the case of this clone: A read error is likely here: a far larger clone is one base away. The rearrangement links TRDV3 to TRDJ1, with TRDD3 identical over 9 bases. The V gene end was trimmed by 4 bases and the J gene end by 1 base; junction bases not matched to a gene: 13. The germline CDR1 and CDR2 sequences are TVYSNPD and GDNSRS (reference sequence). The CDR3 sequence is 16 residues long. In DNA, the CDR3 is TGTGCCTCCCGTGGGTACGGGGGATACTGCACCGATAAACTCATCTTT. Translating gives CASRGYGGYCTDKLIF.

This clone has only a few counts. TCRdb shows a much larger clone's protein in place of this DNA's translation, and the two differ at residue 12, likely through a read error; the protein shown is translated from the DNA. The chain is built from TRAV29/DV5 and TRDJ2; the match to TRDD3 covers 10 bases. This CDR3 region has 21 residues. The V and J ends lost 0 bases and 2 bases, in that order; junction bases with no gene match: 19. The V gene's germline CDR1 is NSMFDY and CDR2 ISSIKDK. The DNA of the CDR3 is TGTGCAGCAAGCGCGGGCCTACGGCTGGGGGATATGGGACTGTTGACAGCACAACTCTTCTTT. It codes for CAASAGLRLGDMGLLTAQLFF.

With respect to this clone: The protein given by TCRdb reflects a much larger clone and differs at residue 16 from this DNA's translation, likely from a read error; the protein shown is the DNA's translation. The rearrangement links TRDV2 to TRDJ3, with D possibly matching TRDD3 (5 bases). The V gene's germline CDR1 is GEAIGNYY and CDR2 EKD. The CDR3 runs to 20 residues. CDR3 DNA sequence: TGTGCCTGTGACACCACCTCGCGGGGGTCGAGCTCCTGGGACACCCAACAGATGTTTTTC. Residues: CACDTTSRGSSSWDTQQMFF.

On this clone: TCRdb records a much larger clone's protein for this DNA, with a difference at residue 13 that likely arises from a read error; the protein given is the translation of the DNA. This chain links TRDV2 with TRDJ1; maybe TRDD3 (5 bases). Per germline, CDR1 GEAIGNYY and CDR2 EKD. The CDR3 extends over 17 amino acids. CDR3 amino acids: CACDSLVDTAYTNKLIF. The CDR3 nucleotides read TGTGCCTGTGACTCACTGGTCGACACAGCGTACACCAATAAACTCATCTTT.

With regard to this clone: A clone one base away is much larger, so this may be a read error. The sample has other DNA sequences that encode this CDR3 too. The chain employs TRDV1 and TRDJ1; unclear D gene. Germline loops: CDR1 TSWWSYY, CDR2 QGS. The CDR3 totals 16 residues. The ends were cut back, 0 bases at V and 7 bases at J, with 18 bases in the middle. The CDR3 is CALGELCLVWTIKLIF. CDR3 in DNA: TGTGCTCTTGGGGAACTTTGCCTTGTCTGGACCATTAAACTCATCTTT.

This clone was picked up a small number of times. The protein TCRdb gives is from a much larger clone and does not agree with this DNA's translation at residue 12, likely a read error; the protein shown here comes from the DNA. The chain combines TRDV1 with TRDJ1; 11 positions match TRDD3. V lost 4 bases, J lost 3 bases, and 16 bases stayed unmatched. CDR1 is TSWWSYY, CDR2 QGS, per germline. The CDR3 covers 19 residues. The CDR3 is CALGGSDGGYASSADKLIF. CDR3 coding DNA: TGTGCTCTTGGGGGATCCGATGGGGGATACGCGAGCTCGGCCGATAAACTCATCTTT.